This T cell receptor (beta chain) derives from a study of shared clonotypes between healthy human individuals. The overall study: Per donor, three plates held CD4 naive cells, three held CD4 memory, two held CD8 naive and one held CD8 memory. Study-level points and caveats: Naive subsets tended to show greater estimated richness than memory subsets.

The donors were adults (healthy and HIV-negative) with no recent acute infections or vaccinations. On this clone: The antigen is not known.

Looked up from germline, CDR1 is MDHEN and CDR2 is SYDVKM. With 6 bases removed from V and 7 bases from J, the gap between germline ends came to 10 bases. The CDR3 totals 12 residues. Assay: immunoSEQ multiplex PCR; the TCRdb copy retains only in-frame clones and omits some. Counted here are about 2.4 million clones, more than 85% occurring once; the ten biggest clones make up around 0.4%. This receptor was identified in a man in his late teens or twenties in good health. Some clones in this sample may be carry-over from other donors' samples. The chain recombines TRBV28 with TRBJ2-1; D not resolved. Sequenced input: naive CD4+ T cells from PBMCs. Specified subset: CD45RA+ positively selected. CDR3 bases: TGTGCCAGCAGGTTGCTCAGTAATGAGCAGTTCTTC. This sequence encodes CASRLLSNEQFF.